The present T cell receptor (beta chain) was sequenced within a study of CD8 T cells in Susac syndrome. Study-wide results and caveats: TCR sequencing and HLA analysis covered a relatively small number of individuals.

The CDR3 totals 12 residues. Germline CDR1 and CDR2: SEHNR and FQNEAQ (reference sequence). V was trimmed by 8 bases and J by 2 bases, leaving 10 bases between them. This clonotype was picked up one time. Antigen specificity is unknown. The RNA, 0.5 to 1 ug, was put through reverse transcription using random hexamers. TCRdb ran MiXCR on the immunoSEQ multiplex PCR reads and lists one entry per CDR3 protein. The sample holds about 280,000 distinct CDR3 sequences, around 84% seen once. This rearrangement joins TRBV7-9 to TRBJ2-7, with D possibly being TRBD1 (6 bases). The TCR originated in a human donor with multiple sclerosis. The sample comprised CD8+ T cells from PBMCs. The CDR3: CASGYRAYEQYF. In nucleotides, the CDR3 is TGTGCCAGCGGATACAGGGCCTACGAGCAGTACTTC. Looking up the rest from reference TRBV7-9 and TRBJ2-7 gives the full variable domain: DTGVSQNPRHKITKRGQNVTFRCDPISEHNRLYWYRQTLGQGPEFLTYFQNEAQLEKSRLLSDRFSAERPKGSFSTLEIQRTEQGDSAMYLCASGYRAYEQYFGPGTRLTVT.